The 10 T cell receptor beta chains below come from one sample, sequenced in a study of CXCR3-negative and CXCR3-positive naive CD8 T cells. General study findings and limits: CXCR3-positive naive cells had more hydrophobic TRB CDR3s than CXCR3-negative naive cells.

Their cognate antigens are unknown. The method, 5' RACE with UMI labels, was used to prepare the TRB cDNA libraries. Reanalyzing the 5' RACE reads, TCRdb keeps one entry per CDR3 protein, without DNA. In all, the sample yields tens of thousands of distinct CDR3 sequences. Input material: naive CXCR3+ CD8+ T cells from blood. Stated subset: CD45RO-CCR7+CD27+CD95- naive CD8+ T cells expressing CXCR3 (TNR3+). These receptors were taken from a human donor in good health. Some clones in this sample may be carry-over from other donors' samples.

CDR3 sequence: CASALGAGLPETQYF. V gene TRBV27 combines with J gene TRBJ2-5; TCRdb designates TRBD2, a call that cannot be tested without DNA. The length of the CDR3 is 15 residues. Germline V gives CDR1 MNHEY, CDR2 SMNVEV (reference sequence).

The V call is TRBV7-9, the J call TRBJ2-7; TCRdb names TRBD2, which stays unverified in the absence of DNA. From germline, CDR1 is SEHNR and CDR2 FQNEAQ (reference sequence). This CDR3 contains 14 residues. The CDR3 here is CASSSGTSGYEQYF.

The chain has TRBV5-1 and TRBJ2-1; the D call of TRBD2 rests on TCRdb alone, since no DNA is present to check it. The V gene's germline CDR1 is SGHRS and CDR2 YFSETQ. This CDR3 region has 14 residues. The CDR3 sequence: CASSSGDWPNEQFF. The entire variable domain, with the rest obtained from reference TRBV5-1 and TRBJ2-1, is as follows: KAGVTQTPRYLIKTRGQQVTLSCSPISGHRSVSWYQQTPGQGLQFLFEYFSETQRNKGNFPGRFSGRQFSNSRSEMNVSTLELGDSALYLCASSSGDWPNEQFFGPGTRLTVL.

The chain carries TRBV4-3 and TRBJ2-2; checking the TCRdb D call of TRBD1 is not possible without DNA. The CDR3 is made up of 15 amino acids. Germline CDR1 LGHNA, CDR2 YSLEER. The CDR3 spells CASSQDQPGTGELFF.

The rearrangement joins TRBV20-1 to TRBJ2-1; TCRdb's D call of TRBD1 is untestable without DNA. CDR3 size: 18 residues. Per the germline V gene, CDR1 is DFQATT and CDR2 is SNEGSKA (reference sequence). The CDR3 here is CSVASWILSVQPGNEQFF.

The chain couples TRBV28 to TRBJ2-1; TCRdb lists TRBD2, though no DNA is available to test this call. The germline V gene has CDR1 MDHEN and CDR2 SYDVKM. This CDR3 contains 14 residues. The CDR3 region is CASRPIGRHNEQFF. Full variable domain (outside the CDR3, taken from reference TRBV28 and TRBJ2-1): DVKVTQSSRYLVKRTGEKVFLECVQDMDHENMFWYRQDPGLGLRLIYFSYDVKMKEKGDIPEGYSVSREKKERFSLILESASTNQTSMYLCASRPIGRHNEQFFGPGTRLTVL.

The rearrangement joins TRBV30 to TRBJ2-5. The CDR3 spans 14 residues. The V gene's germline CDR1 is GTSNPN and CDR2 SVGIG (reference sequence). The CDR3 reads CAWEVDQYQETQYF.

The V call is TRBV27, the J call TRBJ1-5; there is no DNA to check the TCRdb D call of TRBD1. This CDR3 contains 15 residues. The germline V gene has CDR1 MNHEY and CDR2 SMNVEV (reference sequence). The CDR3 sequence: CASSLFHRVGQPQHF.

The chain joins TRBV28 to TRBJ1-1; the D gene TCRdb calls, TRBD1, cannot be checked with no DNA. Germline assignment: CDR1 MDHEN and CDR2 SYDVKM. CDR3 length: 14 amino acids. CDR3 amino acids: CASSLTGVNTEAFF.

The chain carries TRBV24-1 and TRBJ2-3; TCRdb reports TRBD1, a call that lacks DNA to check it against. This CDR3 comprises 15 residues. Per germline, CDR1 KGHDR and CDR2 SFDVKD. This chain's CDR3 is CATSWTGSSTDTQYF.